These 28 T cell receptor beta chains were all obtained from the same sample, sequenced in a study of T cells in Graves' hyperthyroidism and ophthalmopathy. The investigators amplified TCR beta CDR3 regions from RNA transcripts. HTBI primers were used for first-round RT-PCR of the TCR CDR3. TCRdb re-analysed the multiplex PCR reads in MiXCR, keeping a single row per CDR3 protein. Of around 300,000 distinct CDR3 sequences listed, about an eighth were seen once; the top ten hold almost 8%. Sample: blood. The receptor set was obtained from a woman between 25 and 40 years old with Graves' hyperthyroidism that later progressed to Graves' ophthalmopathy.

This chain connects TRBV29-1 to TRBJ2-3, with a possible D match to TRBD1 (5 bases). Germline V gene lookup returns CDR1 SQVTM and CDR2 ANQGSEA. Trimming cost V 7 bases and J 4 bases, with 18 bases left between them. The CDR3 is 14 residues long. The CDR3 region is CSALRQKDADTQYF. For the CDR3, the DNA is TGCAGCGCCCTCCGACAGAAAGACGCAGATACGCAGTATTTT.

CDR3 sequence (DNA): TGTGCCAGCGGGCCAGGGGGGGAGCTGTTTTTT. Translated: CASGPGGELFF. This rearrangement joins TRBV6-2 or TRBV6-3 to TRBJ2-2, with D possibly TRBD1 on 5 matching bases. Per the germline V gene, CDR1 is MNHEY and CDR2 is SVGEGT. The CDR3 has 11 amino acids. V lost 8 bases and J 8 bases, leaving 9 bases between the germline ends.

The table lists this clonotype with many counts. The chain combines TRBV7-2 with TRBJ2-1, with 7 bases identical to TRBD1. The V and J ends lost 5 bases and 2 bases, in that order; junction bases with no gene match: 9. This CDR3 region has 16 residues. The germline V gene has CDR1 SGHTA and CDR2 FQGNSA. The CDR3: CASSINSGTAYNEQFF. CDR3 DNA sequence: TGTGCCAGCAGCATAAACTCCGGGACAGCCTACAATGAGCAGTTCTTC.

This clonotype was counted only a few times. The CDR3 DNA reads TGTGCCAGCAGCGATGGGGGCAACTCTGGAAACACCATATATTTT. This sequence encodes CASSDGGNSGNTIYF. This chain joins TRBV9 and TRBJ1-3; TRBD1 is a possible D gene (6 bases). This CDR3 has 15 amino acids. V was clipped by 3 bases and J by 0 bases, with 10 bases between them. Germline assignment: CDR1 SGDLS and CDR2 YYNGEE.

This clonotype came up a few times. The chain employs TRBV4-2 and TRBJ2-1, with D hard to call. Germline lookup yields CDR1 LGHNA and CDR2 YNFKEQ. This CDR3 contains 17 residues. The germline V and J ends were trimmed by 1 base and 4 bases, with 17 bases remaining between them. The CDR3 loop reads CASSQGHAADPYNEQFF. CDR3 sequence (DNA): TGTGCCAGCAGCCAAGGTCATGCGGCGGACCCTTACAATGAGCAGTTCTTC.

This clonotype came up a few times. The rearrangement uses TRBV7-6 and TRBJ2-1, with D possibly matching TRBD2 (5 bases). With 1 base removed from V and 8 bases from J, the gap between germline ends came to 12 bases. This CDR3 spans 14 amino acids. The germline V gene has CDR1 SGHVS and CDR2 FNYEAQ. CDR3 in amino acids: CASSLVAGRDEQFF. CDR3 sequence (DNA): TGTGCCAGCAGCTTAGTTGCTGGGCGGGATGAGCAGTTCTTC.

Ten or more counts support this clonotype. V is TRBV2 and J is TRBJ1-1; no reliable D call. CDR1 is SNHLY and CDR2 is FYNNEI in the germline V gene. The CDR3 consists of 13 residues. Trimming stripped 4 bases from V and 6 bases from J, with 12 bases between. The CDR3 here is CASSADRFAEAFF. The CDR3 nucleotides are TGTGCCAGCAGTGCCGATAGGTTCGCTGAAGCTTTCTTT.

The rearrangement links TRBV4-1 to TRBJ1-2; no firm D call. This CDR3 contains 14 residues. With 1 base removed from V and 4 bases from J, the gap between germline ends came to 10 bases. The germline V gene has CDR1 MGHRA and CDR2 YSYEKL. CDR3 DNA: TGCGCCAGCAGCCAAGCGGACGGGCTCTATGGCTACACCTTC. Translating it yields CASSQADGLYGYTF.

This clonotype was recorded a few times. The rearrangement links TRBV29-1 to TRBJ2-1; TRBD2 matches 9 bases. Germline V gene data show CDR1 as SQVTM and CDR2 as ANQGSEA. The CDR3 length is 16 residues. V lost 3 bases and J lost 0; bases outside the gene matches: 6. CDR3: CSVEGYSGSSYNEQFF. In nucleotides, the CDR3 is TGCAGCGTTGAGGGGTATAGCGGGAGCTCCTACAATGAGCAGTTCTTC.

This clonotype was seen at least ten times. The rearrangement links TRBV28 to TRBJ1-1; D is unresolved. Trimming took off 7 bases at V and 5 bases at J, with 17 bases between the two ends. Germline V gives CDR1 MDHEN, CDR2 SYDVKM. The CDR3 consists of 14 residues. The CDR3: CASINGGIRTEAFF. The CDR3 DNA reads as TGTGCCAGCATCAATGGCGGCATTAGGACTGAAGCTTTCTTT. Complete variable domain (other parts from reference TRBV28 and TRBJ1-1): DVKVTQSSRYLVKRTGEKVFLECVQDMDHENMFWYRQDPGLGLRLIYFSYDVKMKEKGDIPEGYSVSREKKERFSLILESASTNQTSMYLCASINGGIRTEAFFGQGTRLTVV.

The count of this clonotype is one. The chain combines TRBV6-2 or TRBV6-3 with TRBJ2-3; TRBD2 matches 12 bases. With V trimmed by 6 bases and J by 4 bases, 8 bases remained unmatched. The germline V gene has CDR1 MNHEY and CDR2 SVGEGT. The CDR3 sequence is 16 residues long. The CDR3 nucleotides are TGTGCCAGCAGCCAGACTAGCGGGAGTGTGTCAGATACGCAGTATTTT. Residues: CASSQTSGSVSDTQYF.

This clonotype was seen a handful of times. The V gene is TRBV18, the J gene TRBJ1-1; weak D call: TRBD1 (5 bases). Germline CDR1 reads KGHSH; CDR2 reads LQKENI. V lost 0 bases and J lost 4, with 6 bases in between. The length of the CDR3 is 13 residues. The CDR3 loop is CASSPPGATEAFF. CDR3 in DNA: TGTGCCAGCTCACCACCAGGGGCCACTGAAGCTTTCTTT.

This clonotype was counted many times. The genes are TRBV7-9 and TRBJ2-1, with 11 positions matching TRBD2. The CDR3 is 19 amino acids. The J segment lost 2 bases and the V segment lost 3 bases, leaving 12 bases of the junction unmatched. The germline V gene has CDR1 SEHNR and CDR2 FQNEAQ (reference sequence). The CDR3 protein is CASSFPLAGGPFAYNEQFF. The CDR3 nucleotides are TGTGCCAGCAGCTTCCCTTTAGCGGGAGGGCCTTTTGCCTACAATGAGCAGTTCTTC.

As regards this clonotype: This may stem from a read error, because a much larger clone lies one nucleotide away. The chain links TRBV28 to TRBJ2-2; the match to TRBD1 covers 8 bases. The CDR3 covers 14 residues. Germline V gene sequence: CDR1 MDHEN, CDR2 SYDVKM. V lost 8 bases, J lost 6 bases, and 8 bases stayed unmatched. Here the CDR3 reads CASGSTGVAGELFF. In DNA form, the CDR3 reads TGTGCCAGCGGCTCGACAGGGGTCGCCGGGGAGCTGTTTTTT. Using reference TRBV28 and TRBJ2-2 for the parts outside the CDR3, the full variable domain is DVKVTQSSRYLVKRTGEKVFLECVQDMDHENMFWYRQDPGLGLRLIYFSYDVKMKEKGDIPEGYSVSREKKERFSLILESASTNQTSMYLCASGSTGVAGELFFGEGSRLTVL.

This clonotype was counted between two and nine times. The chain uses TRBV10-3 and TRBJ2-7; D not resolved. Trimming took off 3 bases at V and 6 bases at J, with 21 bases between the two ends. This CDR3 contains 16 residues. Looked up from germline, CDR1 is ENHRY and CDR2 is SYGVKD. CDR3 bases: TGTGCCATCAGTGAACCCCCAGGCTTTATGGGCGGCGAGCAGTACTTC. It yields the protein CAISEPPGFMGGEQYF.

This clonotype was recorded at least ten times. V is TRBV2 and J is TRBJ2-7, with D possibly TRBD1 on 5 matching bases. Germline V gene sequence: CDR1 SNHLY, CDR2 FYNNEI. V was trimmed by 5 bases and J by 3 bases, leaving 20 bases between them. This CDR3 is 16 amino acids long. For the CDR3, the DNA is TGTGCCAGCAGTTCCCCAGCCCTGCAGGGTGGCTACGAGCAGTACTTC. Translating gives CASSSPALQGGYEQYF.

Ten or more counts support this clonotype. This chain joins TRBV6-1 and TRBJ1-6; D is unclear. The germline CDR1 and CDR2 sequences are MNHNS and SASEGT. V was shortened by 7 bases and J by 14 bases, with 21 bases between the two germline ends. The CDR3 length is 14 residues. The CDR3 sequence: CASKTGISPFTLHF. The CDR3 region has the DNA TGTGCCAGCAAAACCGGGATTTCTCCATTCACCCTCCACTTT.

The chain has TRBV9 and TRBJ2-3; 7 bases line up with TRBD1. Trimming took 3 bases from V and 2 from J; bases not matched to a gene: 6. Germline values: CDR1 SGDLS, CDR2 YYNGEE. CDR3 length equals 15 residues. In nucleotides, the CDR3 is TGTGCCAGCAGCGAATCCGGGACAGACACAGATACGCAGTATTTT. The encoded protein is CASSESGTDTDTQYF. The variable domain in full, with the rest retrieved from reference TRBV9 and TRBJ2-3, is DSGVTQTPKHLITATGQRVTLRCSPRSGDLSVYWYQQSLDQGLQFLIQYYNGEERAKGNILERFSAQQFPDLHSELNLSSLELGDSALYFCASSESGTDTDTQYFGPGTRLTVL.

Only a few counts were recorded for this clonotype. The rearrangement links TRBV25-1 to TRBJ2-7; 7 bases line up with TRBD2. The end of the DNA aligns better with TRBJ2-1, so the J call may be wrong. The CDR3 extends over 18 amino acids. The germline gives CDR1 MGHDK, CDR2 SYGVNS. The CDR3 sequence is CASSEFEGLGSGDYEQFF. DNA of the CDR3: TGTGCCAGCAGTGAATTTGAAGGCCTAGGGTCCGGGGACTACGAGCAGTTCTTC.

This clonotype came up many times. V usage is TRBV5-1 and J usage is TRBJ2-1; 10 positions agree with TRBD2. After removal of 1 base from V and 4 bases from J, the junction contained 5 bases not matched to a gene. The germline V gene has CDR1 SGHRS and CDR2 YFSETQ. CDR3 length: 16 residues. In nucleotides, the CDR3 is TGCGCCAGCAGCTTGAATAGCGGGAGGCGATACAATGAGCAGTTCTTC. Amino acids: CASSLNSGRRYNEQFF. The complete variable domain, with remaining parts taken from reference TRBV5-1 and TRBJ2-1, reads KAGVTQTPRYLIKTRGQQVTLSCSPISGHRSVSWYQQTPGQGLQFLFEYFSETQRNKGNFPGRFSGRQFSNSRSEMNVSTLELGDSALYLCASSLNSGRRYNEQFFGPGTRLTVL.

The gene calls are TRBV24-1 and TRBJ2-7; 8 bases fit TRBD1. CDR3 size: 15 residues. Germline V lookup: CDR1 KGHDR, CDR2 SFDVKD. V lost 3 bases and J lost 5; bases outside the gene matches: 8. The CDR3 protein is CATSDAGTGFDEQYF. CDR3 DNA: TGTGCCACCAGTGATGCCGGGACAGGTTTTGACGAGCAGTACTTC.

This clonotype occurred many times. The CDR3 nucleotides are TGCGCCAGCAGCGCCGGGACAGGGGCGGCGAACACTGAAGCTTTCTTT. It specifies CASSAGTGAANTEAFF. The J gene is TRBJ1-1, the V gene TRBV5-1; 10 bases align to TRBD1. This CDR3 contains 16 residues. Germline V gene sequence: CDR1 SGHRS, CDR2 YFSETQ. V lost 4 bases and J lost 1; bases outside the gene matches: 7.

In DNA form, the CDR3 reads TGTGCCAGTAGTATAGGGGCCAAAAACATTCAGTACTTC. Its protein product is CASSIGAKNIQYF. The V call is TRBV19, the J call TRBJ2-4; D is unresolved. V lost 1 base and J 1 base, leaving 2 bases between the germline ends. The CDR3 covers 13 residues. The germline CDR1 and CDR2 sequences are LNHDA and SQIVND (reference sequence). The variable domain in full, with the rest retrieved from reference TRBV19 and TRBJ2-4, is DGGITQSPKYLFRKEGQNVTLSCEQNLNHDAMYWYRQDPGQGLRLIYYSQIVNDFQKGDIAEGYSVSREKKESFPLTVTSAQKNPTAFYLCASSIGAKNIQYFGAGTRLSVL.

As to this clonotype: This could be a read error, since a much larger clone is one nucleotide away. This is likely a read error, given that the CDR3 carries no conserved phenylalanine or tryptophan at its end. The chain joins TRBV7-2 to TRBJ2-7; maybe TRBD2 (7 bases). The germline V and J ends were trimmed by 3 bases and 5 bases, with 14 bases remaining between them. This CDR3 is built from 14 residues. CDR1 SGHTA and CDR2 FQGNSA come from the germline V gene. CDR3 in amino acids: CASSFRGGPNEQYL. CDR3 in DNA: TGTGCCAGCAGCTTCAGGGGAGGGCCCAACGAGCAGTACCTC.

This clonotype was counted many times. The chain combines TRBV27 with TRBJ2-1, with no clear D. Germline V CDR1 and CDR2: MNHEY, SMNVEV (reference sequence). V lost 4 bases and J lost 0, with 10 bases in between. The CDR3 runs 15 residues. The DNA of the CDR3 is TGTGCCAGCAGTTCCAGACTGTCCTCCTACAATGAGCAGTTCTTC. This translates into CASSSRLSSYNEQFF.

In its sample, this clonotype was seen a few times. This sequence joins TRBV6-1 and TRBJ2-7; no reliable D call. There are 14 residues in the CDR3. V was clipped by 2 bases and J by 2 bases, with 10 bases between them. CDR1 is MNHNS, CDR2 SASEGT, per germline. CDR3 protein: CASSEINEAYEQYF. The CDR3 DNA reads TGTGCCAGCAGTGAAATTAATGAGGCCTACGAGCAGTACTTC.

This clonotype has a count of ten or more. This chain connects TRBV5-4 to TRBJ2-1; 7 bases align to TRBD2. The CDR3 runs 15 residues. Germline assignment: CDR1 SGHNT and CDR2 YYREEE (reference sequence). Unmatched junction bases numbered 10, after V lost 2 bases and J lost 8 bases. The CDR3 DNA is TGTGCCAGCAGCTTCATATCGGGGGGACGAGATGAGCAGTTCTTC. Its protein product is CASSFISGGRDEQFF.

V gene TRBV18 combines with J gene TRBJ1-2; D gene unclear. CDR1 is KGHSH and CDR2 is LQKENI in the germline V gene. The length of the CDR3 is 14 residues. The ends were cut back, 5 bases at V and 2 bases at J, with 12 bases in the middle. CDR3 region: CASSTSALNYGYTF. The CDR3, as DNA: TGTGCCAGCTCAACCAGTGCCCTCAACTATGGCTACACCTTC.